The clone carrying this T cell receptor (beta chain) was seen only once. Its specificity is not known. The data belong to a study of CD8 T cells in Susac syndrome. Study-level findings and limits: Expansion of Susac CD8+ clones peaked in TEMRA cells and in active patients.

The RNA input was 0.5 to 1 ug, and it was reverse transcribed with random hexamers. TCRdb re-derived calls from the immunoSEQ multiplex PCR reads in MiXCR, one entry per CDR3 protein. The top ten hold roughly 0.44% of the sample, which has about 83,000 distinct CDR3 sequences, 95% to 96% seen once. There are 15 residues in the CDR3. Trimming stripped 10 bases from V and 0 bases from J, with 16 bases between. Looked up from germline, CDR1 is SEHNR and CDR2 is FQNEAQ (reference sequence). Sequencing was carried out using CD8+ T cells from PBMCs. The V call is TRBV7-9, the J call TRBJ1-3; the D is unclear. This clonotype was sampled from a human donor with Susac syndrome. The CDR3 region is CATMILVSSGNTIYF. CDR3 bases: TGTGCCACCATGATTTTAGTGAGCTCTGGAAACACCATATATTTT.